The source of this TCR beta chain is a study of tumor and adjacent non-tumor tissue in lung cancer. On the study more broadly: Patients comprised about a dozen adenocarcinoma, a couple of squamous cell carcinoma and 1 small cell lung cancer. Points from the study as a whole: Tumor repertoires had a smaller top 100 clone share than normal lung. Tumor tissue had significantly higher TCR diversity than normal lung.

The template was RNA from unsorted bulk tissue. Distant lung tissue was collected more than 3 cm away from the tumor edge. Between August and November 2014, newly diagnosed, chemotherapy-naive lung cancer patients underwent thoracic surgery in China. This clonotype was seen a single time. Its specificity is unknown. The junction shows a germline mismatch at one end, possibly a read error. Germline V gene data show CDR1 as SGHVS and CDR2 as FQNEAQ. The CDR3 has 13 amino acids. A modified ARM-PCR protocol with three rounds of nested PCR amplified TCRbeta. TCRdb fed the multiplex PCR reads into MiXCR, producing one record per CDR3 protein. Here the sample spans about 60,000 distinct CDR3 sequences, about 63% being singletons.

The chain has TRBV7-8 and TRBJ1-2; tentative D call: TRBD1 (5 bases). Source material: distant non-tumor lung tissue. The clonotype originates from a man between 65 and 85 years old with non-small cell lung cancer. CDR3 sequence (DNA): TGTGCCCGCAGCTCCGGGACGGAATATGGCTACACCTTC. As protein: CARSSGTEYGYTF.